Detailed here is one T cell receptor (beta chain). Its target is unknown. Other DNA sequences in the sample encode the same CDR3. This sample was included in a study of OX40 agonist ivuxolimab in advanced cancers. About the study: The study treated patients with ivuxolimab, an agonistic anti-OX40 (CD134) antibody. Six ivuxolimab dose levels, 0.01 to 10 mg/kg, were given intravenously every 2 weeks. People in dose escalation had one of these cancers: hepatocellular carcinoma, melanoma, renal cell or head and neck cancer.

The repertoire was sequenced with immunoSEQ multiplex PCR; TCRdb's copy has only in-frame clones and lacks some. Of some 20,000 clones in the sample, roughly 81% are singletons; the top ten hold 50%. CDR3 size: 12 residues. V was cut by 6 bases and J by 2 bases, with 7 bases left in between. Germline V gene data show CDR1 as MGHRA and CDR2 as YSYEKL. Study-level results: Among expanded peripheral T cells, antigen specificity went undetermined.

Sequenced here: CD4+ or CD8+ T cells sorted from blood, sampled in a trial of the OX40 agonist ivuxolimab. The chain carries TRBV4-1 and TRBJ2-5; unclear D gene. The clonotype was recovered from an adult with an advanced solid tumor such as melanoma, head and neck, liver or kidney cancer. The CDR3 loop reads CASSPEQETQYF. The CDR3 bases are TGCGCCAGCAGTCCGGAACAAGAGACCCAGTACTTC.